The present TCR beta chain was sequenced within a study of control samples from healthy donors and cancer patients. Some clones are missing from TCRdb's copy, which holds only in-frame ones; the method was immunoSEQ multiplex PCR. There are about 140,000 clones in the sample; 94% occur only once, and approximately 14% lies in the top ten. The sequence came from a man aged 35 to 55 in good health. The material sequenced was blood.

The CDR3 DNA reads as TGTGCCAGCAGCGTATCGCTCGGAGGGGACACTGAAGCTTTCTTT. It codes for CASSVSLGGDTEAFF. The chain combines TRBV9 with TRBJ1-1; weak D call: TRBD1 (5 bases). V was trimmed by 1 base and J by 3 bases, leaving 13 bases between them. The V gene's germline CDR1 is SGDLS and CDR2 YYNGEE. There are 15 residues in the CDR3.